Below are 23 T cell receptor beta chains sequenced from a single sample in a study of blood T cell repertoires in COVID-19. Produced via immunoSEQ multiplex PCR; TCRdb's table is partial and in-frame only. The sample gives 200,000 to 300,000 clones, about 86% of which show up once; less than 8% is in the top ten. The sequenced sample was peripheral blood. Every receptor here comes from a man in his 60s with acute or convalescent COVID-19.

The chain recombines TRBV7-2 with TRBJ2-4; no reliable D call. CDR3 length: 15 amino acids. The V end lost 1 base, the J end lost 5 bases, and 12 bases lay between the germline ends. Germline V gene lookup returns CDR1 SGHTA and CDR2 FQGNSA. CDR3 sequence (DNA): TGTGCCAGCAGCTTAGGCCAGGTTGAGCAAAACATTCAGTACTTC. The encoded protein is CASSLGQVEQNIQYF.

The gene calls are TRBV30 and TRBJ2-7; weak D call: TRBD2 (5 bases). Trimming removed 2 bases from V and 7 bases from J, with 12 bases in between. This CDR3 is 12 amino acids long. Per the germline V gene, CDR1 is GTSNPN and CDR2 is SVGIG (reference sequence). CDR3 bases: TGTGCCTGGAGTTCCGGCCCGGGAGAGCAGTACTTC. This gives the protein CAWSSGPGEQYF.

The chain carries TRBV7-2 and TRBJ2-7; no clear D. CDR1 and CDR2 (germline): SGHTA, FQGNSA. This CDR3 is 14 amino acids long. Trimming shortened V by 2 bases and J by 3 bases, and 11 bases separated the two germline ends. CDR3: CASSLSHTLYEQYF. DNA for the CDR3: TGTGCCAGCAGCTTAAGTCACACCCTCTACGAGCAGTACTTC.

V and J are TRBV19 and TRBJ1-1; 8 bases are a match to TRBD1. Germline V gives CDR1 LNHDA, CDR2 SQIVND (reference sequence). The CDR3 is 16 amino acids. Trimming took 2 bases from V and 4 from J; bases not matched to a gene: 9. The CDR3 nucleotides are TGTGCCAGTAGTATAATCCCTTCAGGGGGCGTCACTGAAGCTTTCTTT. Its translation: CASSIIPSGGVTEAFF.

This chain uses TRBV7-3 with TRBJ2-7; D call uncertain. Trimming removed 5 bases at V and 0 bases at J, with 14 bases between. The CDR3 length is 15 residues. Germline V gives CDR1 SGHTA, CDR2 FQGTGA. The DNA of the CDR3 is TGTGCCAGCAGCCCAGGTTTGGGCGACTCCTACGAGCAGTACTTC. Its translation is CASSPGLGDSYEQYF.

V is TRBV6-6 and J is TRBJ2-7; tentatively, D is TRBD2 (5 bases). V gave up 6 bases and J gave up 4 bases, with 10 bases separating them. From germline, CDR1 is MNHNY and CDR2 SVGAGI (reference sequence). The CDR3 covers 12 residues. CDR3 nucleotide sequence: TGTGCCAGCAGGTTTGAGGGATACGAGCAGTACTTC. Its translation is CASRFEGYEQYF.

The chain joins TRBV29-1 to TRBJ1-2; 11 bases align to TRBD1. From germline, CDR1 is SQVTM and CDR2 ANQGSEA. This CDR3 is 15 amino acids long. The trim removed 0 bases at V and 8 bases at J, leaving 8 bases unmatched. The CDR3 loop reads CSVEDSGQGAAGYTF. The CDR3 coding sequence is TGCAGCGTTGAAGATTCCGGACAGGGGGCCGCGGGCTACACCTTC. Full variable domain (remainder filled in from reference TRBV29-1 and TRBJ1-2): SAVISQKPSRDICQRGTSLTIQCQVDSQVTMMFWYRQQPGQSLTLIATANQGSEATYESGFVIDKFPISRPNLTFSTLTVSNMSPEDSSIYLCSVEDSGQGAAGYTFGSGTRLTVV.

V and J are TRBV5-5 and TRBJ2-2, with TRBD2 as a possible D gene (5 bases). V dropped 1 base and J dropped 0 bases, with 7 bases sitting between them. CDR3 length equals 15 residues. CDR1 is SGHKS, CDR2 YYEKEE, per germline (reference sequence). For the CDR3, the DNA is TGTGCCAGCAGCTTGACAGCGGCGAACACCGGGGAGCTGTTTTTT. Translated: CASSLTAANTGELFF.

The V and J genes are TRBV28 and TRBJ1-3, with D maybe TRBD1 (6 bases). Deletions cut 7 bases from V and 9 bases from J, with 22 bases between. The length of the CDR3 is 15 residues. Germline CDR1 reads MDHEN; CDR2 reads SYDVKM. The CDR3 is CASTPYRAKRSTIYF. CDR3 nucleotides: TGTGCCAGCACCCCTTACAGGGCCAAGAGATCCACCATATATTTT.

V usage is TRBV7-9 and J usage is TRBJ1-6; D may be TRBD1 (5 bases). This CDR3 is 15 amino acids long. V lost 5 bases, J lost 7 bases, and 15 bases lay in between. The germline V gene has CDR1 SEHNR and CDR2 FQNEAQ (reference sequence). The chain's CDR3 is CASSAPGGLNSPLHF. The CDR3 coding sequence is TGTGCCAGCAGCGCCCCGGGGGGTTTAAATTCACCCCTCCACTTT.

This sequence joins TRBV4-3 and TRBJ1-2; 7 nucleotides agree with TRBD1. Trimming took 0 bases from V and 6 from J; bases not matched to a gene: 7. The CDR3 runs to 15 residues. CDR1 is LGHNA and CDR2 is YSLEER in the germline V gene. Written as DNA, the CDR3 is TGCGCCAGCAGCCAAGATCATAGGACAGGTGATGGCTACACCTTC. Translation gives CASSQDHRTGDGYTF.

This clone was detected once. The genes are TRBV5-1 and TRBJ2-6; D unclear. CDR1 is SGHRS, CDR2 YFSETQ, per germline. Trimming took 7 bases from V and 0 from J, leaving 17 bases between them. This CDR3 region has 17 residues. CDR3: CASFPSPSGSGANVLTF. The CDR3 bases are TGCGCCAGCTTCCCCAGTCCAAGTGGCTCTGGGGCCAACGTCCTGACTTTC.

This clone has only a few counts. The chain combines TRBV2 with TRBJ2-5; 11 bases match TRBD2. V was pared by 3 bases and J by 5 bases, with 8 bases of the junction left unmatched. The germline V gene encodes CDR1 SNHLY and CDR2 FYNNEI. The CDR3 is 16 residues long. The CDR3 coding sequence is TGTGCCAGCAGTGAGCGGGTAGCGGGAGGGGGGGAGACCCAGTACTTC. This translates into CASSERVAGGGETQYF.

The V gene is TRBV4-3, the J gene TRBJ2-7, with TRBD1 matching over 7 bases. CDR1 and CDR2 from the germline V gene are LGHNA and YSLEER. The CDR3 loop spans 18 amino acids. V trimming: 0 bases; J trimming: 3 bases; junction bases outside the gene matches: 14. Here the CDR3 reads CASSQEMGSGQIIYEQYF. CDR3 DNA: TGCGCCAGCAGCCAAGAGATGGGGTCGGGACAGATTATCTACGAGCAGTACTTC.

The CDR3 protein is CASRDDRGSNQPQHF. The CDR3 nucleotides are TGTGCCAGCAGAGACGACAGGGGGAGCAATCAGCCCCAGCATTTT. The V and J genes are TRBV11-2 and TRBJ1-5; 9 bases fit TRBD1. CDR3 length: 15 amino acids. Germline V gene data show CDR1 as SGHAT and CDR2 as FQNNGV. Trimming took 6 bases from V and 1 from J; bases not matched to a gene: 4.

In this sample, this clone turned up once. The chain has TRBV15 and TRBJ1-1; possible D gene TRBD1, 5 bases. There are 13 residues in the CDR3. The germline CDR1 and CDR2 sequences are LNHNV and YYDKDF (reference sequence). V shed 3 bases and J shed 2 bases, with 7 bases lying between them. CDR3 sequence reads: CATSSQGNTEAFF. CDR3 sequence (DNA): TGTGCCACCAGCAGCCAGGGAAACACTGAAGCTTTCTTT.

V gene TRBV2 combines with J gene TRBJ1-1; TRBD1 aligns across 8 bases. CDR3 length: 16 residues. Germline V lookup: CDR1 SNHLY, CDR2 FYNNEI. The V segment lost 3 bases and the J segment 4 bases; nucleotides outside the gene matches: 10. The CDR3 DNA reads as TGTGCCAGCAGTGAGGTCACAGGGGGTAGGGGCACTGAAGCTTTCTTT. Translation gives CASSEVTGGRGTEAFF.

The CDR3: CAWSPIPGEQYF. The DNA for the CDR3 is TGTGCCTGGAGCCCGATACCGGGAGAGCAGTACTTC. The chain joins TRBV30 to TRBJ2-7; D might be TRBD2 (5 bases). Per the germline V gene, CDR1 is GTSNPN and CDR2 is SVGIG (reference sequence). This CDR3 region has 12 residues. V was pared by 3 bases and J by 7 bases, with 13 bases between.

This clone has more than one count but fewer than ten. The chain combines TRBV6-6 with TRBJ1-2; 8 nucleotides line up with TRBD1. Looked up from germline, CDR1 is MNHNY and CDR2 is SVGAGI (reference sequence). Unmatched junction bases numbered 4, after V lost 0 bases and J lost 1 base. This CDR3 contains 16 residues. For the CDR3, the DNA is TGTGCCAGCAGTTACTCCGACAGGGGAGATAACTATGGCTACACCTTC. It codes for CASSYSDRGDNYGYTF.

This chain links TRBV19 with TRBJ2-3, with D possibly being TRBD1 (6 bases). CDR1 is LNHDA and CDR2 is SQIVND in the germline V gene (reference sequence). CDR3 length: 16 amino acids. Trimming took 0 bases from V and 6 from J, leaving 16 bases between them. CDR3 region: CASSIDRDRSSDTQYF. As DNA, the CDR3 is TGTGCCAGTAGTATAGATCGAGACAGGTCCTCGGATACGCAGTATTTT. The full variable domain, rest sourced from reference TRBV19 and TRBJ2-3, is DGGITQSPKYLFRKEGQNVTLSCEQNLNHDAMYWYRQDPGQGLRLIYYSQIVNDFQKGDIAEGYSVSREKKESFPLTVTSAQKNPTAFYLCASSIDRDRSSDTQYFGPGTRLTVL.

This clone was seen only a few times. The gene calls are TRBV11-2 and TRBJ1-4; D is possibly TRBD1 (5 bases). V was pared by 4 bases and J by 0 bases, with 18 bases between. The germline V gene encodes CDR1 SGHAT and CDR2 FQNNGV. This CDR3 has 18 amino acids. CDR3 sequence (DNA): TGTGCCAGCAGCTCCGGGGGAGATTGGACTGCAACTAATGAAAAACTGTTTTTT. This codes for CASSSGGDWTATNEKLFF.

V usage is TRBV9 and J usage is TRBJ1-3; D is ambiguous. With 7 bases removed from V and 8 bases from J, the gap between germline ends came to 16 bases. The CDR3 is made up of 13 amino acids. The V gene's germline CDR1 is SGDLS and CDR2 YYNGEE. CDR3: CASSPPNLDTIYF. The CDR3 nucleotides read TGTGCCAGCTCACCCCCTAATCTCGACACCATATATTTT.

The rearrangement links TRBV5-1 to TRBJ2-3; the match to TRBD2 covers 7 bases. CDR1 and CDR2 (germline): SGHRS, YFSETQ. With V trimmed by 0 bases and J by 3 bases, 10 bases remained unmatched. The CDR3 extends over 17 amino acids. CDR3 amino acids: CASSLAWGGVGTDTQYF. The CDR3 bases are TGCGCCAGCAGCTTGGCCTGGGGAGGGGTCGGGACAGATACGCAGTATTTT.